The sequence of this TCR beta chain was determined in a study of Ad26.COV2.S vaccination and SARS-CoV-2 variants (dated by TCRdb to about 2021). General notes on the study: TCRbeta repertoire sequencing was used to assess the specificity and breadth of SARS-CoV-2-reactive T cell receptors after Ad26.COV2.S vaccination. The TCR-sequenced set comprised about 32 samples: around 20 Ad26.COV2.S vaccine recipients, 5 placebo recipients and 8 SARS-CoV-2 convalescent individuals. Results the study describes overall, beyond this receptor: Higher spike-specific TCR breadth was observed in Ad26.COV2.S recipients than in placebo recipients (P = 0.0014). Substantial breadth of spike-specific CD8+ and CD4+ T cell responses was reported after vaccination. Vaccine and placebo recipients had similar non-spike TCR breadth, a finding consistent with the vaccine containing only spike. According to the authors, total T cell responses may have been underestimated by the TCR breadth and depth analyses.

In regard to this clone: Which antigen it targets is not known. Base qualities are not provided; no much larger clone lies one nucleotide away.

This specimen's time point label, interpreted: individuals recovered from natural SARS-CoV-2 infection. The immunoSEQ Assay was used to sequence TCRbeta CDR3 regions. After extraction, genomic DNA underwent amplification by bias-controlled multiplex PCR, followed by high-throughput sequencing. Per the authors' processing: Collapsing and filtering of sequences were performed to quantify the absolute abundance of each unique TCRbeta CDR3 region. Usable DNA was measured by amplifying reference genes present in all nucleated cells, and TCRbeta template counts were normalized to that usable DNA to estimate T cell fraction. Repertoire TCRs were annotated as SARS-CoV-2-specific by exact matching of V gene, CDR3 amino acid sequence and J gene to a known reactive TCR set. MIRA supplied the reference SARS-CoV-2 TCR set, which was filtered for enrichment in COVID-19-positive ImmuneCODE repertoires so that public or cross-reactive TCRs were removed. Using the MIRA antigens, annotated TCRs were further analysed by specific ORF or by position within an ORF. Breadth was defined as annotated unique rearrangements over total unique productive rearrangements; depth was the summed frequency of those rearrangements. Two-sided Wilcoxon rank-sum tests were used to compare TCR breadth between groups. TCRdb mirrors the immuneACCESS table, restricted to in-frame sequences. Some clones are absent from its copies; in checked studies, under half trace to an unresolved V gene, and the reason for the others is unknown. The D gene and trimming were derived from the DNA, and the V and J assignments and clone size from that table. Across this sample there are under 95,000 clones, with approximately 82% seen only once. 15% to 20% of the sample lies in the top ten.

At the junction V is shortened by 8 bases and J by 6 bases; bases outside the gene matches: 2. The CDR3 runs 12 residues from the cysteine to the phenylalanine. The read is trimmed to its CDR3 DNA, 36 bases read in frame from base 1. The chain uses TRBV12-3 or TRBV12-4 and TRBJ2-4, with 9 junctional bases fitting TRBD1. The specimen was peripheral blood, collected after recovery from COVID-19. The sequence derives from a human donor who had recovered from COVID-19. The DNA sequence is given as TGTGCCAGCGGGGGACAGGGAAACATTCAGTACTTC. Translated, this is CASGGQGNIQYF.